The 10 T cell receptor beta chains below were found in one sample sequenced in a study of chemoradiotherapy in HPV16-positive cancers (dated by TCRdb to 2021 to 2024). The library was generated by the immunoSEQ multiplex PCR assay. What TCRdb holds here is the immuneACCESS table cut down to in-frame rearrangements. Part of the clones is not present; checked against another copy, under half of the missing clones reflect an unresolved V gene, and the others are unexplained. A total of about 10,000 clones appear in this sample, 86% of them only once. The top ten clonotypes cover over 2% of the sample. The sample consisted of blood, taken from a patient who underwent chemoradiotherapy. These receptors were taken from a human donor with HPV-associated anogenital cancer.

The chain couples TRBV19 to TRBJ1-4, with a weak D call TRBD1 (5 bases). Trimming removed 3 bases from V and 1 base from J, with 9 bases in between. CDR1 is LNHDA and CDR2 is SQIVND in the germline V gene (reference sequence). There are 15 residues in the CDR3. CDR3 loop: CASSIRQGTNEKLFF. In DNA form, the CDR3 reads TGTGCCAGTAGTATTAGGCAGGGAACTAATGAAAAACTGTTTTTT.

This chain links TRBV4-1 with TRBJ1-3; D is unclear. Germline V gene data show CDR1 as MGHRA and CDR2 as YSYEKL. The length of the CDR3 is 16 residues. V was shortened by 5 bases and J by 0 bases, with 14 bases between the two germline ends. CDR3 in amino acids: CASSGDGYFSGNTIYF. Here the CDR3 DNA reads TGCGCCAGCAGCGGAGACGGATATTTCTCTGGAAACACCATATATTTT.

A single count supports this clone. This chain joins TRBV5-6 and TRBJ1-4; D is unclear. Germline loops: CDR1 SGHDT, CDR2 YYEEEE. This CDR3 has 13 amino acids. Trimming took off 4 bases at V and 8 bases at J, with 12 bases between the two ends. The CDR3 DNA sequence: TGTGCCAGCAGCCCTAGGGCGGGCGAAAAACTGTTTTTT. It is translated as CASSPRAGEKLFF.

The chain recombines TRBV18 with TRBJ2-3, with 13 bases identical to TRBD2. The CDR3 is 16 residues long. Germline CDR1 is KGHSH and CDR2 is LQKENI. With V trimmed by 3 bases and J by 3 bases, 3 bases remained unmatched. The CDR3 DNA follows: TGTGCCAGCTCACCTTGGACTAGCGGGGGTACAGATACGCAGTATTTT. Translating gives CASSPWTSGGTDTQYF.

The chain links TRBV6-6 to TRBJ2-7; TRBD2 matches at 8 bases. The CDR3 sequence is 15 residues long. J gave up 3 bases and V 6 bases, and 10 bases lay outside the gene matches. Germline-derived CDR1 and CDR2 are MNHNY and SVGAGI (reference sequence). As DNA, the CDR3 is TGTGCCAGCAGGGTAGGGCGGGGGGCGGTCTACGAGCAGTACTTC. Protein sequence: CASRVGRGAVYEQYF.

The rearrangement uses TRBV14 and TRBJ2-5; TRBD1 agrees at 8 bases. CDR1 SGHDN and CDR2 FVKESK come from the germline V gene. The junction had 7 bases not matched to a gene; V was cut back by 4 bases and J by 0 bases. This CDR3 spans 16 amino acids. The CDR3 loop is CASSRTGQRNQETQYF. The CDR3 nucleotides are TGTGCCAGCAGCCGGACAGGGCAAAGGAACCAAGAGACCCAGTACTTC.

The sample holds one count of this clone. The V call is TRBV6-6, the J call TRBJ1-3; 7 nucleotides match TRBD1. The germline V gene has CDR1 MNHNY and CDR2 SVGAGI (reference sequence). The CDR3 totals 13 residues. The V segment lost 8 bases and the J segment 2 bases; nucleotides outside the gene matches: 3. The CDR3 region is CASGTVAGNTIYF. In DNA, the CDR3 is TGTGCCAGCGGGACAGTTGCTGGAAACACCATATATTTT.

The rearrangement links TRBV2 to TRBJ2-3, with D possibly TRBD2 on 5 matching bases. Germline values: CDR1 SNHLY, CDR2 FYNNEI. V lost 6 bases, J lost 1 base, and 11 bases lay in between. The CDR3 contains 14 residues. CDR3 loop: CASRKLGGTDTQYF. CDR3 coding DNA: TGTGCCAGCAGAAAACTAGGTGGCACAGATACGCAGTATTTT.

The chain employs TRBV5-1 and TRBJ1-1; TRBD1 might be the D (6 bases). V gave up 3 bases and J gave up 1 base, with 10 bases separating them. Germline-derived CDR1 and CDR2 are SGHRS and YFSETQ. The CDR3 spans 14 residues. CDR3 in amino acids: CASSSQTGNTEAFF. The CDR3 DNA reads TGCGCCAGCAGCTCCCAGACAGGGAACACTGAAGCTTTCTTT.

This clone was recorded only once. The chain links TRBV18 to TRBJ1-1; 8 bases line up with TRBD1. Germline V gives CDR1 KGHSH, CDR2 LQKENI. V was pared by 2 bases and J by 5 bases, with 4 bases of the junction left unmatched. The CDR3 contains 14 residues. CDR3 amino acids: CASSPNRGETEAFF. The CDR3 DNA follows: TGTGCCAGCTCACCAAACAGGGGGGAGACTGAAGCTTTCTTT.